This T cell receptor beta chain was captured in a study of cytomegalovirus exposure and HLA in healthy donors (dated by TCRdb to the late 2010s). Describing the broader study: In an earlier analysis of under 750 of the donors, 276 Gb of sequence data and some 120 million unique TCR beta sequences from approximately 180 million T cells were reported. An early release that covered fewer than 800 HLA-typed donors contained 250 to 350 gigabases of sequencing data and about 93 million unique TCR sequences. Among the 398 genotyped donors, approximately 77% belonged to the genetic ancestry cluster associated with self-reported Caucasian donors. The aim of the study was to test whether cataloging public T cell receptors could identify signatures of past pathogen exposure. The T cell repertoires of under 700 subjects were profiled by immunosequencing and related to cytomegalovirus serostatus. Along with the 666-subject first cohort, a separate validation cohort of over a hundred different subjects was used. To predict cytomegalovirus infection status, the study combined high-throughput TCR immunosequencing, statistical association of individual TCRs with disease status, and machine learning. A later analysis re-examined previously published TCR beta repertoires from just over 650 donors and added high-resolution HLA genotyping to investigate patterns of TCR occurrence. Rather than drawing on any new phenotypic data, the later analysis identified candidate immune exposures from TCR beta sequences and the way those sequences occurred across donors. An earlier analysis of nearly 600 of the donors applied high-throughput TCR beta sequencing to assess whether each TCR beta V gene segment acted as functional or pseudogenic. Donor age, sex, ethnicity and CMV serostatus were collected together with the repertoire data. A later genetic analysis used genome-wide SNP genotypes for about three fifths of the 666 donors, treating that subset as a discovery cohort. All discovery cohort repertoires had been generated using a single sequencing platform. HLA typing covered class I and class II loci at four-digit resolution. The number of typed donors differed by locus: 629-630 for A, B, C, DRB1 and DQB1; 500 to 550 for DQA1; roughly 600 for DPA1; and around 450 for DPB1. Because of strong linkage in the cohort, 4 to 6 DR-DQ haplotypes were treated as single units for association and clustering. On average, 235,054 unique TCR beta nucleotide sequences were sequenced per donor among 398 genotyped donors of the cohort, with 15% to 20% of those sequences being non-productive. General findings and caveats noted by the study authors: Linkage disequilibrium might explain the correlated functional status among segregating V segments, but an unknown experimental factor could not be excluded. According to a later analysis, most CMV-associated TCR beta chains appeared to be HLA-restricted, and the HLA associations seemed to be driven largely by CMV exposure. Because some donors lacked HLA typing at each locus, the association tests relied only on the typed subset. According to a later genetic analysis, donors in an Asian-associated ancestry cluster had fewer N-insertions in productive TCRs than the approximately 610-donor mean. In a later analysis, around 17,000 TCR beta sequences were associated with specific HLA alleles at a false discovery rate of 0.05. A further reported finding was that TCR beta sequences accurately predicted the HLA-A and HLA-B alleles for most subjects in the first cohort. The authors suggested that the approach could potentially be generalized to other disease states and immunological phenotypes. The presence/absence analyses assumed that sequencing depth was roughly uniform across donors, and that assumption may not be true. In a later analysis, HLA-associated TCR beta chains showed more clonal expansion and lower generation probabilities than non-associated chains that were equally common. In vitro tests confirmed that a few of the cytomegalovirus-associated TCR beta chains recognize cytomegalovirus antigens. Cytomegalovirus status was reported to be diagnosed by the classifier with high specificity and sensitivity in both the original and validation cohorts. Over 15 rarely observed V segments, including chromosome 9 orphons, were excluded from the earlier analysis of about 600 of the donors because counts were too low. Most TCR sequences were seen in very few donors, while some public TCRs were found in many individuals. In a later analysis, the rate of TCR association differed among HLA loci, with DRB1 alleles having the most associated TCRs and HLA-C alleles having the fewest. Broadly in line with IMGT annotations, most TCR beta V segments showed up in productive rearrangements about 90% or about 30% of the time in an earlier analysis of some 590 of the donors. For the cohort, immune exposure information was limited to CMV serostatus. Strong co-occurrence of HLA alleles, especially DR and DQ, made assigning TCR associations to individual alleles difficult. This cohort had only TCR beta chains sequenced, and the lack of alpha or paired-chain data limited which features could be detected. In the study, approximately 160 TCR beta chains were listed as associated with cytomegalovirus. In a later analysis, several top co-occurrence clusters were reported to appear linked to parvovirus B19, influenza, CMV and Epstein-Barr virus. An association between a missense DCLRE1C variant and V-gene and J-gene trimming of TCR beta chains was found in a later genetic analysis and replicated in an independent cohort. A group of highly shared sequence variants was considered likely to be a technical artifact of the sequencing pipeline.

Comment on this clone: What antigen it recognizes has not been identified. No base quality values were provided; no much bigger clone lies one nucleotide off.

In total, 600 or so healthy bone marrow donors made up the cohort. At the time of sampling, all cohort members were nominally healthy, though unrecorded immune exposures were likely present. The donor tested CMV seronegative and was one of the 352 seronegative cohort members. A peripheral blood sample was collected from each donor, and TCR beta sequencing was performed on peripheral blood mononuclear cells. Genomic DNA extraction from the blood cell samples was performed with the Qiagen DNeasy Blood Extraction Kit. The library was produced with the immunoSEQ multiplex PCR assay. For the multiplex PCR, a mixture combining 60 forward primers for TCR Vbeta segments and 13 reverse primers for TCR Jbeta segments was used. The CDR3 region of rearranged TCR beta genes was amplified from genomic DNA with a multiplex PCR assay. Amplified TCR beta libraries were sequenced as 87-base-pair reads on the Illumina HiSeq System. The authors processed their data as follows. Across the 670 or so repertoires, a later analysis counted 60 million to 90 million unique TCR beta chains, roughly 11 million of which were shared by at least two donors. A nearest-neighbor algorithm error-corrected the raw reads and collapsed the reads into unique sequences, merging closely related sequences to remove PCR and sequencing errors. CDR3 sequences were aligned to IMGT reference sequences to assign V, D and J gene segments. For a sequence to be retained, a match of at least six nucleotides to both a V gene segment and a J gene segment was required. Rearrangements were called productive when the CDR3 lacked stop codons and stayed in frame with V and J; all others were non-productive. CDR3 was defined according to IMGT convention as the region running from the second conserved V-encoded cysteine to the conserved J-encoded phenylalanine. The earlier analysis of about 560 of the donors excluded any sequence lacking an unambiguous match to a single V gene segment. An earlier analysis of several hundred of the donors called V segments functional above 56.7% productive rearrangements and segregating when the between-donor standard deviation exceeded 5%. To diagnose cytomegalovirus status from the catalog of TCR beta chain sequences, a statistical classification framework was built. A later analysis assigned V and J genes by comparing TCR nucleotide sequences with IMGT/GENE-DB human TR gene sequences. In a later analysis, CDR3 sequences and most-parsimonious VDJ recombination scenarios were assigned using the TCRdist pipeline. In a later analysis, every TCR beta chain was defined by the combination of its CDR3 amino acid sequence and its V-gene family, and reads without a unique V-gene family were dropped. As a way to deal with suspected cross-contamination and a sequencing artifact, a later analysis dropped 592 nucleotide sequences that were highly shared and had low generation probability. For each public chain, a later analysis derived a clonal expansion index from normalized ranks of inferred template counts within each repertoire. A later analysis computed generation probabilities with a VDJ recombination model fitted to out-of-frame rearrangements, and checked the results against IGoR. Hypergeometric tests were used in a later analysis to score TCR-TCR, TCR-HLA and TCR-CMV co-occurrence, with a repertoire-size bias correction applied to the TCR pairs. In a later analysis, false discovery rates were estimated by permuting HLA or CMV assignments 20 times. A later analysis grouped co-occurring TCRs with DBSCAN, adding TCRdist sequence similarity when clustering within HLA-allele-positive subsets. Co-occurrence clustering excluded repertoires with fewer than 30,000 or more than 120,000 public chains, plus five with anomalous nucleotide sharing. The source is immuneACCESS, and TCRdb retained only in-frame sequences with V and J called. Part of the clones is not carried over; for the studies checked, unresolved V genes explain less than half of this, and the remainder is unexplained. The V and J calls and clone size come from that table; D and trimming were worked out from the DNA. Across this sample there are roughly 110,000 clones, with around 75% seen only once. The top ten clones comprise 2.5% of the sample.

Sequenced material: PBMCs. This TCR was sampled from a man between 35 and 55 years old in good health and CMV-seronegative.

The CDR3 loop reads CASSVLAGDTQYF. The DNA sequence reads TGTGCCAGCAGTGTTCTAGCGGGGGATACGCAGTATTTT. The V and J segments used are TRBV6-4 and TRBJ2-3; 9 of the junction bases match TRBD2. The CDR3 spans 13 residues, from the cysteine through the phenylalanine. Kept here is only the CDR3 DNA, which spans 39 bases and is read in frame from base 1. CDR1 is given as MRHNA and CDR2 as SNTAGT, both from the germline V gene. Clipping removes 4 bases from V and 6 bases from J, with 2 as the unmatched junction base count.